This TCR beta chain was retrieved from a study of blood T cell repertoires in COVID-19. Study overall: The United States, Italy and Spain provided the acute and convalescent COVID-19 samples.

The V end was cut by 4 bases, the J end by 0 bases, with 10 bases between. The CDR3 runs 14 residues. The germline gives CDR1 MNHEY, CDR2 SVGAGI. Clones were sequenced by immunoSEQ multiplex PCR, and TCRdb holds only the in-frame ones, with some missing. Of about 100,000 clones listed, 70% to 90% are singletons. Source material: peripheral blood. The clonotype originates from a human donor in a cohort sampled during active COVID-19. The genes are TRBV6-5 and TRBJ2-7; possibly TRBD1 for D (6 bases). This CDR3 is CASSFTGSSYEQYF. The CDR3 nucleotides read TGTGCCAGCAGTTTTACAGGGAGCTCCTACGAGCAGTACTTC.